The 14 T cell receptor beta chains below come from one sample, sequenced in a study of T-cell reconstitution after alpha-beta-depleted transplantation in children. A library of TCRbeta sequences, prepared with unique molecular identifiers, was generated. TCRdb re-called the PCR reads through MiXCR, storing one row per CDR3 protein. This sample carries some 520,000 distinct CDR3 sequences, roughly 33% of them seen once, and the ten largest clones take 2.4%. The source material was PBMCs from the stem cell graft donor, sampled from the stem cell graft. These receptors were taken from a human donor who donated a stem cell graft to a child with aplastic anemia.

This clonotype was seen only a few times. The chain uses TRBV5-6 and TRBJ1-1, with a weak D call TRBD1 (6 bases). Germline V gene lookup returns CDR1 SGHDT and CDR2 YYEEEE. The ends were cut back, 0 bases at V and 3 bases at J, with 9 bases in the middle. This CDR3 has 14 amino acids. The CDR3 spells CASSLAWGHTEAFF. CDR3 DNA: TGTGCCAGCAGCTTGGCCTGGGGGCACACTGAAGCTTTCTTT.

The V gene is TRBV5-4, the J gene TRBJ2-3; perhaps TRBD1 as D (7 bases). CDR3 size: 15 residues. Germline V gene sequence: CDR1 SGHNT, CDR2 YYREEE (reference sequence). The ends were cut back, 4 bases at V and 4 bases at J, with 16 bases in the middle. CDR3: CASSPQGGFADTQYF. DNA of the CDR3: TGTGCCAGCAGCCCCCAGGGGGGTTTTGCAGATACGCAGTATTTT.

This chain joins TRBV3-1 and TRBJ2-2; maybe TRBD2 (6 bases). V lost 1 base and J lost 5, with 11 bases in between. CDR1 is LGHDT, CDR2 YNNKEL, per germline (reference sequence). The CDR3 is made up of 15 amino acids. CDR3 protein: CASSQGRRGTGELFF. CDR3 in DNA: TGTGCCAGCAGCCAAGGCCGACGGGGGACCGGGGAGCTGTTTTTT.

V gene TRBV7-9 combines with J gene TRBJ1-1; the D gene is possibly TRBD1 (6 bases). Trimming removed 8 bases from V and 1 base from J, with 14 bases in between. CDR3 length equals 14 residues. Germline assignment: CDR1 SEHNR and CDR2 FQNEAQ (reference sequence). The CDR3 sequence is CASVGGGWNTEAFF. CDR3 nucleotides: TGTGCCAGCGTTGGGGGGGGCTGGAACACTGAAGCTTTCTTT.

This clonotype has a handful of counts. The chain joins TRBV20-1 to TRBJ2-7; 11 bases agree with TRBD2. V was pared by 3 bases and J by 1 base, with 5 bases of the junction left unmatched. There are 15 residues in the CDR3. Germline V gene lookup returns CDR1 DFQATT and CDR2 SNEGSKA (reference sequence). The CDR3 protein is CSASPASGRSYEQYF. CDR3 coding DNA: TGCAGTGCTAGCCCTGCTAGCGGGAGGTCCTACGAGCAGTACTTC.

This clonotype has just a few counts. The chain uses TRBV28 and TRBJ2-7, with 9 positions matching TRBD1. Germline V gives CDR1 MDHEN, CDR2 SYDVKM. Unmatched junction bases numbered 17, after V lost 5 bases and J lost 6 bases. This CDR3 is built from 17 residues. The CDR3 is CASSLLPGQGGIGEQYF. In DNA, the CDR3 is TGTGCCAGCAGTCTCCTCCCGGGACAGGGAGGTATTGGCGAGCAGTACTTC.

This chain joins TRBV12-3 or TRBV12-4 and TRBJ2-3, with D possibly TRBD2 on 5 matching bases. The CDR3 is 13 residues long. The V end lost 8 bases, the J end lost 4 bases, and 13 bases lay between the germline ends. CDR3 region: CASLLGMADTQYF. CDR3 sequence (DNA): TGTGCCAGCCTCCTCGGGATGGCAGATACGCAGTATTTT.

This clonotype was seen more than once but under ten times. V gene TRBV5-5 combines with J gene TRBJ2-7; possible D gene TRBD2, 6 bases. The CDR3 is made up of 14 amino acids. From germline, CDR1 is SGHKS and CDR2 YYEKEE (reference sequence). V was pared by 0 bases and J by 3 bases, with 10 bases between. Here the CDR3 DNA reads TGTGCCAGCAGCTTGGGATGGGGGGACTACGAGCAGTACGTC. Translation gives CASSLGWGDYEQYV.

The genes are TRBV28 and TRBJ1-2; D gene ambiguous. V gave up 4 bases and J gave up 1 base, with 13 bases separating them. The CDR3 is 15 residues long. From germline, CDR1 is MDHEN and CDR2 SYDVKM. CDR3 sequence reads: CASSSPGTVNYGYTF. The CDR3 DNA follows: TGTGCCAGCAGTTCTCCAGGTACCGTTAACTATGGCTACACCTTC.

The chain has TRBV4-3 and TRBJ1-2; TRBD1 agrees at 7 bases. The germline CDR1 and CDR2 sequences are LGHNA and YSLEER. V was clipped by 1 base and J by 8 bases; unmatched bases: 7. The CDR3 spans 14 residues. This chain's CDR3 is CASSQVSRGRGYTF. In DNA, the CDR3 is TGCGCCAGCAGCCAAGTGAGCAGGGGGAGAGGCTACACCTTC.

About this clonotype itself: Mismatch with germline at one junction end may stem from a read error. This chain connects TRBV6-6 to TRBJ2-5; no definite D call. Germline CDR1 is MNHNY and CDR2 is SVGAGI (reference sequence). The CDR3 contains 8 residues. CDR3: CAGTTKDF. In nucleotides, the CDR3 is TGTGCCGGTACCACGAAAGACTTC.

This chain links TRBV4-3 with TRBJ1-4; D is unresolved. The CDR3 loop spans 13 amino acids. Trimming took off 0 bases at V and 8 bases at J, with 7 bases between the two ends. Per the germline V gene, CDR1 is LGHNA and CDR2 is YSLEER. CDR3 sequence: CASSQDIMEKLFF. CDR3 DNA sequence: TGCGCCAGCAGCCAAGATATCATGGAAAAACTGTTTTTT.

The rearrangement links TRBV5-4 to TRBJ2-7; 7 nucleotides line up with TRBD2. This CDR3 region has 12 residues. The V gene's germline CDR1 is SGHNT and CDR2 YYREEE (reference sequence). J was trimmed by 6 bases and V by 3 bases; bases with no gene match: 3. The chain's CDR3 is CASSSVAGEQYF. The CDR3 DNA reads TGTGCCAGCAGCTCAGTAGCGGGCGAGCAGTACTTC.

The J gene is TRBJ2-7, the V gene TRBV5-6; 7 bases align to TRBD1. Germline-derived CDR1 and CDR2 are SGHDT and YYEEEE. V lost 4 bases and J lost 4; bases outside the gene matches: 11. This CDR3 spans 15 amino acids. The CDR3 nucleotides are TGTGCCAGCAGCGAACGGGACAGTACACCTTACGAGCAGTACGTC. Its translation is CASSERDSTPYEQYV.